This TCR beta chain was documented in a study of cytomegalovirus exposure and HLA in healthy donors listed by TCRdb under 2017. Turning to the overall study: An earlier analysis of around 600 of the donors reported approximately 300 Gb of sequence data and roughly 100 million unique TCR beta sequences from about 179 million T cells. An early release covering 550 to 650 HLA-typed donors comprised about 300 gigabases of sequencing data and around 80 million unique TCR sequences. Among the roughly 400 genotyped donors, around 81% belonged to the genetic ancestry cluster associated with self-reported Caucasian donors. The aim of the study was to test whether cataloging public T cell receptors could identify signatures of past pathogen exposure. The study profiled the T cell repertoires of 550 to 700 subjects by immunosequencing and related them to cytomegalovirus serostatus. Along with the approximately 650-subject first cohort, a separate validation cohort of approximately 110 different subjects was used. High-throughput TCR immunosequencing, statistical association of individual TCRs with disease status, and machine learning were combined to predict cytomegalovirus infection status. In a later analysis, previously published TCR beta repertoires from 500 to 750 donors were re-analyzed and high-resolution HLA genotyping was added so that TCR occurrence patterns could be studied. In the later analysis, no new phenotypic data were used to find candidate immune exposures; instead, reliance was placed on TCR beta sequences and their occurrence across donors. In an earlier analysis of 587 of the donors, high-throughput TCR beta sequencing was used to judge whether each TCR beta V gene segment behaved as functional or pseudogenic. Alongside the repertoire data, information on donor age, sex, ethnicity and CMV serostatus was compiled. In a later genetic analysis, genome-wide SNP genotypes for about 55% of the roughly 700 donors were used, and that subset was treated as a discovery cohort. Every repertoire in the discovery cohort had been generated on one and the same sequencing platform. HLA typing included class I and class II loci at four-digit resolution. Typing coverage varied by locus: roughly 620-640 donors for A, B, C, DRB1 and DQB1; around 560 for DQA1; around 570 for DPA1; 400 to 480 for DPB1. A handful of DR-DQ haplotypes were handled as single units for association and clustering because linkage in the cohort was strong. Among some 400 genotyped donors of the cohort, an average of about 240,000 unique TCR beta nucleotide sequences were sequenced per donor, roughly 20% of them non-productive.

This clone was observed a handful of times. Its antigen target is currently unknown. Base qualities are not recorded, but no much larger clone differs from it by a single base. Trimming leaves V shorter by 2 bases and J shorter by 2 bases, with the junction holding 7 bases beyond the gene matches. Sequences SGDLS (CDR1) and YYNGEE (CDR2) are obtained from the germline V gene. Including the terminal cysteine and phenylalanine, the CDR3 comprises 16 residues. Of the read, only the CDR3 DNA is kept; its 48 bases are in frame from base 1. What the work shows at the level of the full study, not this receptor alone: Strong co-occurrence of HLA alleles, especially DR and DQ, made assigning TCR associations to individual alleles difficult. The classifier was reported to diagnose cytomegalovirus status with high specificity and sensitivity in both the original and validation cohorts. In a later analysis, the rate of TCR association differed among HLA loci, with DRB1 alleles having the most associated TCRs and HLA-C alleles having the fewest. Broadly in line with IMGT annotations, most TCR beta V segments showed up in productive rearrangements about 87% or about 30% of the time in an earlier analysis of several hundred of the donors. A later analysis found that most CMV-associated TCR beta chains appeared HLA-restricted, with HLA associations seemingly driven largely by CMV exposure. Some IMGT-functional V segments, including TRBV6-2 and TRBV6-3, could not be distinguished by the 87-base-pair reads and were therefore excluded. The study gave a list of roughly 150 TCR beta chains associated with cytomegalovirus. Because counts were too low, fewer than 20 rarely observed V segments, including chromosome 9 orphons, were excluded from the earlier analysis of several hundred of the donors. Immune exposure information for the cohort was limited to CMV serostatus. V-gene and J-gene trimming of TCR beta chains was associated with a missense DCLRE1C variant in a later genetic analysis, and the association was replicated in an independent cohort. Because HLA typing was unavailable for some donors at each locus, only the typed subset was used in association tests. This cohort had only TCR beta chains sequenced, and the lack of alpha or paired-chain data limited which features could be detected. A group of highly shared sequence variants was considered likely to be a technical artifact of the sequencing pipeline. Correlated functional status among segregating V segments might reflect linkage disequilibrium, but an unknown experimental factor could not be ruled out. Presence/absence analyses assumed roughly uniform sequencing depth across donors, an assumption that may not hold. According to a later analysis, parvovirus B19, influenza, CMV and Epstein-Barr virus appeared linked to several top co-occurrence clusters. A further reported finding was that TCR beta sequences accurately predicted the HLA-A and HLA-B alleles for most subjects in the first cohort. According to the authors, the approach could potentially be generalized to other disease states and immunological phenotypes. A later genetic analysis reported fewer N-insertions in productive TCRs among donors in an Asian-associated ancestry cluster than the 666-donor mean. In vitro tests confirmed that a few of the cytomegalovirus-associated TCR beta chains recognize cytomegalovirus antigens. Most TCR sequences were observed very rarely across donors, whereas some public TCRs were present in many individuals. Specific HLA alleles were associated with 15,000 to 20,000 TCR beta sequences at a false discovery rate of 0.05 in a later analysis. In a later analysis, HLA-associated TCR beta chains were found to be more clonally expanded and to have lower generation probabilities than equally common non-associated chains.

The cohort comprised around 690 healthy bone marrow donors. At the time of sampling, every cohort member was nominally healthy, though immune exposures that went unrecorded were likely present. The donor tested CMV seronegative, placing the donor among the 350 or so seronegative members of the cohort. A peripheral blood sample was provided by each donor, and peripheral blood mononuclear cells were used for TCR beta sequencing. Genomic DNA extraction from the blood cell samples was performed with the Qiagen DNeasy Blood Extraction Kit. Libraries were constructed by the immunoSEQ multiplex PCR assay. A mixture of 60 forward primers for TCR Vbeta segments and 13 reverse primers for TCR Jbeta segments was used in the multiplex PCR. A multiplex PCR assay on genomic DNA amplified the CDR3 region of rearranged TCR beta genes. Amplified TCR beta libraries were sequenced as 87-base-pair reads on the Illumina HiSeq System. The study's own analysis went as follows. In a later analysis, around 80 million unique TCR beta chains were counted across the 500 to 850 repertoires, and approximately 11 million of these chains were shared by at least two donors. Raw reads were error-corrected and collapsed into unique sequences with a nearest-neighbor algorithm that merged closely related sequences to remove PCR and sequencing errors. To assign V, D and J gene segments, CDR3 sequences were aligned to IMGT reference sequences. For a sequence to be retained, a match of at least six nucleotides to both a V gene segment and a J gene segment was required. A rearrangement counted as productive if the CDR3 had no stop codons and remained in frame with V and J, and every other rearrangement counted as non-productive. Following IMGT convention, CDR3 was defined as the stretch from the second conserved V-encoded cysteine to the conserved J-encoded phenylalanine. Sequences without an unambiguous match to a single V gene segment were excluded from the earlier analysis of over 500 of the donors. In an earlier analysis of 587 of the donors, a V segment was called functional when productive rearrangements were above 56.7%, and segregating when the standard deviation between donors exceeded 5%. A statistical classification framework was built to diagnose cytomegalovirus status from the catalog of TCR beta chain sequences. V and J gene assignment, in a later analysis, came from comparing TCR nucleotide sequences with IMGT/GENE-DB human TR gene sequences. The TCRdist pipeline was used in a later analysis to assign CDR3 sequences and most-parsimonious VDJ recombination scenarios. In a later analysis, each TCR beta chain was defined by its CDR3 amino acid sequence together with its V-gene family, and reads lacking a unique V-gene family were excluded. As a way to deal with suspected cross-contamination and a sequencing artifact, a later analysis dropped approximately 570 nucleotide sequences that were highly shared and had low generation probability. For each public chain, a later analysis derived a clonal expansion index from normalized ranks of inferred template counts within each repertoire. A later analysis computed generation probabilities with a VDJ recombination model fitted to out-of-frame rearrangements, and checked the results against IGoR. In a later analysis, hypergeometric tests were used to score TCR-TCR, TCR-HLA and TCR-CMV co-occurrence, with a repertoire-size bias correction applied to TCR pairs. False discovery rates were estimated in a later analysis by permuting HLA or CMV assignments 20 times. A later analysis grouped co-occurring TCRs with DBSCAN, adding TCRdist sequence similarity when clustering within HLA-allele-positive subsets. Repertoires with fewer than 30,000 or more than 120,000 public chains were left out of co-occurrence clustering, as were roughly five repertoires with anomalous nucleotide sharing. The table comes from immuneACCESS by way of TCRdb, which keeps in-frame sequences with V and J called. Part of the clones is missing from these tables; in studies checked, under half for an unresolved V gene and the rest for unknown reasons. V, J and clone size are taken as reported in that table, and D and trimming were inferred from the DNA itself. The sample table shows about 200,000 clones, and roughly four fifths are seen once. The ten largest clonotypes hold about 0.092% of the sample.

The rearrangement combines TRBV9 with TRBJ2-3; TRBD1 lines up with 8 middle nucleotides. The specimen was PBMCs. The clonotype originates from a boy younger than 10 in good health and CMV-seronegative. The bases read TGTGCCAGCAGCGTGGGTCCGGGACAGGTCACAGATACGCAGTATTTT. It translates to CASSVGPGQVTDTQYF.